The T cell receptor (beta chain) under discussion was sequenced for a study of blood T cell repertoires in COVID-19. About the study: PBMCs, B-cell-depleted T cells, or T cells were the source of the cDNA or gDNA that made up the material.

Repertoires were generated with immunoSEQ multiplex PCR, while TCRdb's copy carries only in-frame clones and drops some. The sample lists over 75,000 clones; about 79% were seen once. Per germline, CDR1 SGHVS and CDR2 FNYEAQ. The CDR3 is 18 residues long. Trimming cost V 5 bases and J 0 bases; bases outside gene matches: 7. The clonotype originates from a human donor in a cohort sampled during active COVID-19. V is TRBV7-6 and J is TRBJ2-6; TRBD1 agrees at 10 bases. Sequenced sample: peripheral blood. This CDR3 reads CASSPRGTGVSGANVLTF. DNA of the CDR3: TGTGCCAGCAGCCCCCGCGGGACAGGGGTCTCTGGGGCCAACGTCCTGACTTTC.